This TCR beta chain was retrieved from a study of blood T cells in healthy people across ages. Then a second PCR, running roughly 7 to 11 cycles, was carried out with a sample-barcoded 5' primer and a J-beta primer mix. TCRdb re-derived calls from the 5' RACE reads in MiXCR, one entry per CDR3 protein. The repertoire holds 550,000 to 750,000 distinct CDR3 sequences, with roughly 21% as singletons. Trimming pared 1 base from V and 0 bases from J, leaving 13 bases between. The CDR3 runs 15 residues. Germline V gene sequence: CDR1 SQVTM, CDR2 ANQGSEA. The sample was blood. V usage is TRBV29-1 and J usage is TRBJ2-7, with D perhaps TRBD1 (5 bases). This TCR was sampled from a man between 65 and 85 years old in good health. CDR3 residues: CSVEVAGLSSYEQYF. The CDR3 nucleotides are TGCAGCGTTGAAGTCGCAGGGCTCAGCTCCTACGAGCAGTACTTC.